The 13 T cell receptor beta chains reported below all come from one sample, sequenced in a study of T cell responses to AZD1222 COVID-19 vaccine. TCRdb keeps only in-frame clones here, not all; method: immunoSEQ multiplex PCR. The sample contains roughly 170,000 clones, approximately 90% of which appear only once. Source: peripheral blood, taken on day 0 of AZD1222 vaccination. Source of these receptors: an adult in good health.

The chain uses TRBV6-1 and TRBJ2-3, with a possible D match to TRBD1 (6 bases). CDR1 is MNHNS and CDR2 is SASEGT in the germline V gene. Between the trimmed V and J ends, which lost 2 bases and 4 bases, there was a span of 7 bases. The CDR3 runs to 13 residues. The DNA for the CDR3 is TGTGCCAGCAGTGAATGGGGGCCAGATACGCAGTATTTT. It translates to CASSEWGPDTQYF.

This clone came up a few times. This chain joins TRBV19 and TRBJ2-5; D uncertain. Germline V gene data show CDR1 as LNHDA and CDR2 as SQIVND (reference sequence). The CDR3 consists of 12 residues. Trimming shortened V by 1 base and J by 5 bases, and 5 bases separated the two germline ends. In DNA form, the CDR3 reads TGTGCCAGTAGTATAGCTGGGGAGACCCAGTACTTC. Translating gives CASSIAGETQYF. Based on the CDR3 plus reference TRBV19 and TRBJ2-5, the full variable domain is DGGITQSPKYLFRKEGQNVTLSCEQNLNHDAMYWYRQDPGQGLRLIYYSQIVNDFQKGDIAEGYSVSREKKESFPLTVTSAQKNPTAFYLCASSIAGETQYFGPGTRLLVL.

The chain carries TRBV9 and TRBJ2-7; TRBD2 agrees at 10 bases. The CDR3 runs 16 residues. The ends lost 4 bases at V and 2 bases at J; junction bases unmatched: 9. The V gene's germline CDR1 is SGDLS and CDR2 YYNGEE. The CDR3 is CASSITPGTSAYEQYF. The DNA for the CDR3 is TGTGCCAGCAGCATAACTCCCGGGACTAGCGCCTACGAGCAGTACTTC.

The CDR3 DNA sequence: TGTGCCAGCAGCTCTCACATGGTGAACACTGAAGCTTTCTTT. Translation gives CASSSHMVNTEAFF. This chain uses TRBV5-5 with TRBJ1-1; unclear D gene. The CDR3 is made up of 14 amino acids. The germline V gene has CDR1 SGHKS and CDR2 YYEKEE (reference sequence). The V end lost 3 bases, the J end lost 0 bases, and 9 bases lay between the germline ends.

V gene TRBV27 combines with J gene TRBJ2-7; no reliable D call. The length of the CDR3 is 13 residues. The germline gives CDR1 MNHEY, CDR2 SMNVEV (reference sequence). V was shortened by 1 base and J by 0 bases, with 4 bases between the two germline ends. In DNA, the CDR3 is TGTGCCAGCAGTTTATATGACTCCTACGAGCAGTACTTC. This encodes CASSLYDSYEQYF.

The chain employs TRBV27 and TRBJ1-1, with D possibly matching TRBD1 (5 bases). The ends were cut back, 5 bases at V and 2 bases at J, with 12 bases in the middle. Germline V gene data show CDR1 as MNHEY and CDR2 as SMNVEV (reference sequence). The CDR3 runs 14 residues. Written as DNA, the CDR3 is TGTGCCAGCAGTCGGGGGAATTCCAACACTGAAGCTTTCTTT. Its translation: CASSRGNSNTEAFF.

This rearrangement joins TRBV5-5 to TRBJ2-7; 7 positions match TRBD2. Germline CDR1 is SGHKS and CDR2 is YYEKEE (reference sequence). The CDR3 length is 15 residues. V shed 0 bases and J 4 bases; nucleotides not matched to a gene: 7. The CDR3 DNA follows: TGTGCCAGCAGCTTGGCGGCTAGCGGACGGTACGAGCAGTACTTC. Translating it yields CASSLAASGRYEQYF.

The CDR3 reads CASSLGYERGEQYF. CDR3 DNA: TGTGCCAGCAGTCTCGGGTACGAACGGGGCGAGCAGTACTTC. V gene TRBV6-5 combines with J gene TRBJ2-7; D may be TRBD2 (5 bases). Trimming removed 5 bases at V and 6 bases at J, with 17 bases between. Germline V gene lookup returns CDR1 MNHEY and CDR2 SVGAGI. The CDR3 has 14 amino acids.

This clone was counted a few times. V and J are TRBV28 and TRBJ1-2; 7 bases match TRBD1. The germline CDR1 and CDR2 sequences are MDHEN and SYDVKM. V dropped 3 bases and J dropped 5; count of bases not matched to a gene: 6. CDR3 length: 14 amino acids. CDR3 nucleotides: TGTGCCAGCAGTTTGCAGGGGGGGGATTATGGCTACACCTTC. Its protein product is CASSLQGGDYGYTF.

This chain links TRBV27 with TRBJ1-1; no firm D call. V lost 10 bases to trimming and J lost 0 bases, with 12 bases between them. This CDR3 is 13 amino acids long. CDR1 is MNHEY, CDR2 SMNVEV, per germline (reference sequence). The CDR3 DNA sequence: TGTGCCACCGCAAAGCTACTGAACACTGAAGCTTTCTTT. This gives the protein CATAKLLNTEAFF.

This chain links TRBV7-6 with TRBJ2-1; TRBD2 aligns across 11 bases. CDR3 length equals 17 residues. CDR1 is SGHVS, CDR2 FNYEAQ, per germline. J was trimmed by 1 base and V by 5 bases; bases with no gene match: 7. The CDR3 region is CASSRRLAGLSYNEQFF. CDR3 DNA: TGTGCCAGCAGCCGCCGACTAGCGGGGTTGTCCTACAATGAGCAGTTCTTC.

V is TRBV15 and J is TRBJ2-3, with TRBD2 as a possible D gene (6 bases). V dropped 3 bases and J dropped 2 bases, with 12 bases sitting between them. Germline CDR1 reads LNHNV; CDR2 reads YYDKDF (reference sequence). CDR3 size: 15 residues. The CDR3 DNA reads as TGTGCCACCAGCAGCCAGCGGGCTTACACAGATACGCAGTATTTT. Its protein is CATSSQRAYTDTQYF.

The rearrangement uses TRBV10-3 and TRBJ2-1; D possibly corresponds to TRBD1 (6 bases). The CDR3 spans 13 residues. Germline lookup yields CDR1 ENHRY and CDR2 SYGVKD. V lost 10 bases, J lost 11 bases, and 21 bases lay in between. The chain's CDR3 is CANSDRQGTKQFF. CDR3 nucleotides: TGTGCCAACTCTGACAGGCAAGGAACCAAGCAGTTCTTC.